This record concerns one T cell receptor (beta chain) sequence. The repertoire was sequenced with immunoSEQ multiplex PCR; TCRdb's copy has only in-frame clones and lacks some. The sample shows some 77,000 clones, around 87% of them seen only once. The sample belongs to a study of OX40 agonist ivuxolimab in advanced cancers. Trimming took 3 bases from V and 0 from J; bases not matched to a gene: 8. This CDR3 is built from 16 residues. Per the germline V gene, CDR1 is MDHEN and CDR2 is SYDVKM. J is TRBJ2-7 and V is TRBV28, with 7 bases matching TRBD2. The source of this sequence is an adult with an advanced solid tumor such as melanoma, head and neck, liver or kidney cancer. Sequencing was performed on CD4+ or CD8+ T cells sorted from blood, taken in a trial of the OX40 agonist ivuxolimab. CDR3 nucleotide sequence: TGTGCCAGCAGTTTTCTGGAGGGCGGGGGCTCCTACGAGCAGTACTTC. Translating it yields CASSFLEGGGSYEQYF.